The T cell receptor beta chain under discussion was sequenced for a study of radiotherapy plus CTLA-4 blockade in lung cancer. Whole-study context: Objective responses were documented in roughly 20% of patients, with disease control in approximately 31%.

Method: immunoSEQ multiplex PCR; TCRdb's copy keeps in-frame clones and lacks some. The data hold roughly 51,000 clones, with 80% to 90% observed a single time. Germline V gene data show CDR1 as MNHEY and CDR2 as SVGAGI. The CDR3 runs to 15 residues. Trimming pared 6 bases from V and 2 bases from J, leaving 13 bases between. Broader study findings: Some TCR clones had been derived from tumors. These clones expanded in peripheral blood after radiotherapy plus ipilimumab. Reports identified early blood T cell clone dynamics, with interferon-beta, as the best response predictor.

Remarks on this clone: Its antigen is still unknown.

The receptor's source is a human donor with non-small cell lung cancer that progressed on radiotherapy plus ipilimumab. Some clones in this sample may be carry-over from other donors' samples. V gene TRBV6-5 combines with J gene TRBJ2-2, with D possibly TRBD1 on 7 matching bases. The sequencing used peripheral blood, collected from a patient treated with radiotherapy plus ipilimumab. CDR3 in amino acids: CASSAGTDNTGELFF. Here the CDR3 DNA reads TGTGCCAGCAGCGCGGGGACAGATAACACCGGGGAGCTGTTTTTT.